The subject of this entry is one TCR beta chain. Its specificity is unknown. These data originate in a study of monozygotic twins with inflammatory bowel disease. TCRalpha and TCRbeta cDNA was put through two nested PCRs of around 15 and 9 cycles. TCRdb reworked the 5' RACE reads into one entry per CDR3 protein, no DNA. Its table lists over 200,000 distinct CDR3 sequences. CDR1 MNHNS and CDR2 SASEGT come from the germline V gene. CDR3 length: 15 residues. Study outcomes and limitations: Discordant twins showed the same repertoire similarity as concordant twins, possibly from limited power. Compared with healthy twins, IBD patients shared fewer clonotypes with others, especially with disease activity.

After skipping T cell sorting, the authors isolated total RNA from whole blood. The chain is built from TRBV6-1 and TRBJ1-5; checking the TCRdb D call of TRBD1 is not possible without DNA. The receptor comes from a human donor with ulcerative colitis or Crohn's disease, or a healthy co-twin of an affected twin (not recorded which). The sample consisted of blood. The chain's CDR3 is CASSEMGVSNQPQHF.